A single sample gave rise to the 31 T cell receptor beta chains below, sequenced in a study of brain T cells in children with intractable seizures. Produced via immunoSEQ multiplex PCR; TCRdb's table is partial and in-frame only. The sample lists about 64,000 clones, 90% to 97% occurring once. This material consisted of peripheral blood, taken at surgery. The receptors stem from a boy in the first two years of life with focal cortical dysplasia and intractable seizures.

This rearrangement joins TRBV4-1 to TRBJ2-7; D is possibly TRBD1 (7 bases). Germline V CDR1 and CDR2: MGHRA, YSYEKL. The CDR3 has 16 amino acids. Trimming shortened V by 6 bases and J by 0 bases, and 18 bases separated the two germline ends. The DNA of the CDR3 is TGCGCCAGCAGTCAATCCCCAGGGGGGATCTCCTACGAGCAGTACTTC. Its translation is CASSQSPGGISYEQYF.

This chain uses TRBV5-1 with TRBJ2-1; the match to TRBD2 covers 15 bases. The CDR3 contains 20 residues. Germline V gene lookup returns CDR1 SGHRS and CDR2 YFSETQ. J was trimmed by 7 bases and V by 0 bases; bases with no gene match: 14. CDR3 in DNA: TGCGCCAGCAGCTTGGCCGGGGGGCTAGGGACTAGCGGGAGGAGGAATGAGCAGTTCTTC. It is translated as CASSLAGGLGTSGRRNEQFF.

CDR3 sequence: CASIAEARATGELFF. The CDR3 DNA follows: TGTGCCAGCATCGCCGAGGCTAGAGCCACCGGGGAGCTGTTTTTT. This sequence joins TRBV21-1 and TRBJ2-2; TRBD2, the table's D call, lacks a check against the DNA. TRBV21-1 is recorded as a pseudogene. This CDR3 contains 15 residues.

The chain is built from TRBV6-4 and TRBJ1-1, with D possibly being TRBD1 (6 bases). The CDR3 sequence is 14 residues long. CDR1 and CDR2 from the germline V gene are MRHNA and SNTAGT. V lost 2 bases to trimming and J lost 8 bases, with 15 bases between them. CDR3 DNA: TGTGCCAGCAGTGACCCGAGAGTCGGGACAGAAGCTTTCTTT. Its translation: CASSDPRVGTEAFF.

The chain employs TRBV20-1 and TRBJ1-1; D is undetermined. V dropped 3 bases and J dropped 0 bases, with 11 bases sitting between them. This CDR3 is 14 amino acids long. Germline CDR1 and CDR2: DFQATT and SNEGSKA (reference sequence). The CDR3: CSASIPGMNTEAFF. CDR3 sequence (DNA): TGCAGTGCTAGTATTCCCGGGATGAACACTGAAGCTTTCTTT.

The chain couples TRBV7-2 to TRBJ2-7, with D possibly TRBD2 on 5 matching bases. The germline gives CDR1 SGHTA, CDR2 FQGNSA. CDR3 length equals 13 residues. With 6 bases removed from V and 1 base from J, the gap between germline ends came to 10 bases. CDR3 bases: TGTGCCAGCAGAACTAGGAATTCCTACGAGCAGTACTTC. It yields the protein CASRTRNSYEQYF.

The chain has TRBV12-5 and TRBJ2-2, with 7 bases that match TRBD1. In germline, CDR1 is LGHNT, CDR2 FRNRAP. Unmatched junction bases numbered 0, after V lost 5 bases and J lost 0 bases. The CDR3 contains 14 residues. The CDR3 nucleotides read TGTGCTAGTGGTCAGGGGGCGAACACCGGGGAGCTGTTTTTT. It encodes CASGQGANTGELFF.

The chain couples TRBV5-1 to TRBJ2-5, with TRBD2 as a possible D gene (6 bases). The germline CDR1 and CDR2 sequences are SGHRS and YFSETQ. V was clipped by 0 bases and J by 1 base, with 10 bases between them. The CDR3 runs 15 residues. As DNA, the CDR3 is TGCGCCAGCAGCTTGGCCAGGAGGGCCCAAGAGACCCAGTACTTC. It is translated as CASSLARRAQETQYF.

This clone was seen once. V and J are TRBV7-9 and TRBJ1-6; a possible D gene is TRBD1 (6 bases). The ends were cut back, 1 base at V and 6 bases at J, with 13 bases in the middle. Looked up from germline, CDR1 is SEHNR and CDR2 is FQNEAQ (reference sequence). The CDR3 sequence is 16 residues long. In nucleotides, the CDR3 is TGTGCCAGCAGCTTAGGGCGGGGGGCCGCTAATTCACCCCTCCACTTT. Translated, it gives CASSLGRGAANSPLHF.

The gene calls are TRBV7-9 and TRBJ2-2, with 13 bases identical to TRBD2. The CDR3 length is 16 residues. The trim removed 5 bases at V and 3 bases at J, leaving 3 bases unmatched. Germline V CDR1 and CDR2: SEHNR, FQNEAQ (reference sequence). CDR3 region: CASSPGLAGYTGELFF. CDR3 DNA: TGTGCCAGCAGCCCGGGACTAGCGGGGTACACCGGGGAGCTGTTTTTT.

V and J are TRBV7-9 and TRBJ1-5; D unclear. CDR1 SEHNR and CDR2 FQNEAQ come from the germline V gene (reference sequence). Trimming removed 1 base at V and 1 base at J, with 8 bases between. This CDR3 is 15 amino acids long. The CDR3 reads CASSLDGGSNQPQHF. CDR3 bases: TGTGCCAGCAGCTTAGATGGCGGGAGCAATCAGCCCCAGCATTTT.

This chain connects TRBV18 to TRBJ2-7; a weak D match, TRBD2 (8 bases). The CDR3 consists of 17 residues. The V gene lost 2 bases and the J gene lost 2 bases, with 19 bases spanning the gap. Germline V gene data show CDR1 as KGHSH and CDR2 as LQKENI. The CDR3 loop is CASSPKGAGLGTYEQYF. As DNA, the CDR3 is TGTGCCAGCTCACCAAAGGGGGCGGGACTAGGTACCTACGAGCAGTACTTC.

The chain combines TRBV29-1 with TRBJ2-1, with 9 bases identical to TRBD1. The V and J ends lost 7 bases and 4 bases, in that order; junction bases with no gene match: 8. Germline values: CDR1 SQVTM, CDR2 ANQGSEA. The CDR3 is 14 residues long. The CDR3 coding sequence is TGCAGCGGTACGACAGGGGGTTCATACAATGAGCAGTTCTTC. Its translation is CSGTTGGSYNEQFF.

The V gene is TRBV5-1, the J gene TRBJ1-1; unclear D gene. The ends were cut back, 0 bases at V and 1 base at J, with 7 bases in the middle. CDR3 length: 14 amino acids. Germline V gene lookup returns CDR1 SGHRS and CDR2 YFSETQ. For the CDR3, the DNA is TGCGCCAGCAGCTTGGTTAGGACGAACACTGAAGCTTTCTTT. The encoded protein is CASSLVRTNTEAFF.

This chain connects TRBV6-2 or TRBV6-3 to TRBJ2-5; D is perhaps TRBD1 or TRBD2 (5 bases each). Germline lookup yields CDR1 MNHEY and CDR2 SVGEGT. The CDR3 is 15 residues long. Trimming shortened V by 0 bases and J by 9 bases, and 17 bases separated the two germline ends. CDR3 sequence reads: CASSYSIGRDPSQYF. The CDR3 DNA follows: TGTGCCAGCAGTTACTCGATCGGTCGGGACCCATCCCAGTACTTC.

This clone was counted a single time. J is TRBJ2-3 and V is TRBV7-2, with 10 bases that match TRBD2. The V and J ends lost 1 base and 0 bases, in that order; junction bases with no gene match: 4. Germline V lookup: CDR1 SGHTA, CDR2 FQGNSA. This CDR3 is 17 amino acids long. CDR3 nucleotides: TGTGCCAGCAGCTTAGTTTGGACTAGCGGAAGCACAGATACGCAGTATTTT. Protein sequence: CASSLVWTSGSTDTQYF.

The chain employs TRBV18 and TRBJ2-1, with D unclear. V was cut by 3 bases and J by 3 bases, with 3 bases left in between. Germline V gene data show CDR1 as KGHSH and CDR2 as LQKENI. The CDR3 covers 12 residues. DNA of the CDR3: TGTGCCAGCTCACCGGGCTACAATGAGCAGTTCTTC. Its translation is CASSPGYNEQFF.

The chain is built from TRBV19 and TRBJ2-7; 9 positions match TRBD1. Per the germline V gene, CDR1 is LNHDA and CDR2 is SQIVND (reference sequence). V lost 3 bases to trimming and J lost 3 bases; unmatched junction nucleotides: 3. The CDR3 sequence is 14 residues long. The CDR3 coding sequence is TGTGCCAGTAGTATGGAGGACAGGGGCTACGAGCAGTACTTC. This codes for CASSMEDRGYEQYF.

This chain links TRBV11-3 with TRBJ2-3; 9 nucleotides match TRBD2. The V and J ends lost 5 bases and 2 bases, in that order; junction bases with no gene match: 8. The CDR3 is 16 amino acids. Looked up from germline, CDR1 is SGHNT and CDR2 is YENEEA. CDR3 sequence (DNA): TGTGCCAGCAGCCCATATAGCGGGGGTGACACAGATACGCAGTATTTT. Protein product: CASSPYSGGDTDTQYF.

V usage is TRBV27 and J usage is TRBJ2-5; TRBD2 agrees at 10 bases. CDR1 is MNHEY and CDR2 is SMNVEV in the germline V gene (reference sequence). The CDR3 loop spans 16 amino acids. The J segment lost 4 bases and the V segment lost 2 bases, leaving 7 bases of the junction unmatched. The CDR3: CASSLGSGGARETQYF. The DNA for the CDR3 is TGTGCCAGCAGTTTAGGGAGCGGGGGGGCCCGAGAGACCCAGTACTTC.

The rearrangement joins TRBV5-5 to TRBJ1-6; D gene unclear. Germline CDR1 reads SGHKS; CDR2 reads YYEKEE (reference sequence). V was trimmed by 0 bases and J by 8 bases, leaving 9 bases between them. This CDR3 contains 14 residues. CDR3 sequence (DNA): TGTGCCAGCAGCTTGGTGAGTCAGGATTCACCCCTCCACTTT. Residues: CASSLVSQDSPLHF.

The V call is TRBV5-4, the J call TRBJ1-1; TRBD1 might be the D (6 bases). Looked up from germline, CDR1 is SGHNT and CDR2 is YYREEE (reference sequence). Trimming took 0 bases from V and 2 from J, leaving 11 bases between them. The CDR3 length is 15 residues. CDR3 sequence: CASSLVGRGNTEAFF. The CDR3 region has the DNA TGTGCCAGCAGCTTGGTAGGCAGGGGTAACACTGAAGCTTTCTTT.

This sequence joins TRBV7-8 and TRBJ2-2; TRBD1 or TRBD2 may be the D gene (5 bases each). The CDR3 extends over 16 amino acids. CDR1 and CDR2 (germline): SGHVS, FQNEAQ. V lost 5 bases and J 7 bases, leaving 20 bases between the germline ends. The CDR3 is CASSRLGGALSGELFF. CDR3 nucleotide sequence: TGTGCCAGCAGCCGACTTGGGGGAGCTTTGAGCGGGGAGCTGTTTTTT.

The gene calls are TRBV19 and TRBJ1-5; no definite D call. In germline, CDR1 is LNHDA, CDR2 SQIVND (reference sequence). Between the trimmed V and J ends, which lost 2 bases and 1 base, there was a span of 12 bases. CDR3 length: 16 amino acids. In DNA, the CDR3 is TGTGCCAGTAGTATAATGAGAGGGAGGAGCAATCAGCCCCAGCATTTT. Translated, it gives CASSIMRGRSNQPQHF.

The rearrangement uses TRBV4-2 and TRBJ1-3, with TRBD1 matching 8 bases. The CDR3 runs to 19 residues. Germline V gene data show CDR1 as LGHNA and CDR2 as YNFKEQ. Trimming took 4 bases from V and 0 from J; bases not matched to a gene: 14. CDR3 sequence (DNA): TGTGCCAGCAGCCCTTTGCCCGGGACAGGTACTTACTCTGGAAACACCATATATTTT. It encodes CASSPLPGTGTYSGNTIYF.

This sequence joins TRBV7-2 and TRBJ2-2, with 9 positions matching TRBD2. Germline V gene data show CDR1 as SGHTA and CDR2 as FQGNSA. Germline trimming cut 3 bases from V and 6 bases from J; bases unmatched to any gene: 11. This CDR3 comprises 17 residues. CDR3 DNA sequence: TGTGCCAGCAGCTTTAGATCTAGCGGGACGGTCGCCGGGGAGCTGTTTTTT. This translates into CASSFRSSGTVAGELFF.

In its sample, this clone was seen once. In DNA, the CDR3 is TGCGCCAGCAGCCTTCCCCAAGAGACCCAGTACTTC. Translated, it gives CASSLPQETQYF. The chain has TRBV5-1 and TRBJ2-5; no clear D gene. Germline V gene lookup returns CDR1 SGHRS and CDR2 YFSETQ. The CDR3 covers 12 residues. Trimming stripped 4 bases from V and 1 base from J, with 5 bases between.

The rearrangement uses TRBV6-5 and TRBJ2-3; D is uncertain. The V and J ends lost 2 bases and 1 base respectively, with 10 bases between them. The germline V gene encodes CDR1 MNHEY and CDR2 SVGAGI. This CDR3 region has 15 residues. The CDR3 is CASSYTLTRTDTQYF. The CDR3 region has the DNA TGTGCCAGCAGTTACACCCTGACTCGCACAGATACGCAGTATTTT.

The V gene is TRBV12-3 or TRBV12-4, the J gene TRBJ2-5; 8 bases are shared with TRBD1. Losses at the gene ends were 5 bases for V and 4 bases for J; bases not matched to a gene: 3. The CDR3 length is 13 residues. This CDR3 reads CASSPGTGETQYF. The CDR3 nucleotides are TGTGCCAGCAGTCCTGGGACAGGAGAGACCCAGTACTTC.

The J gene is TRBJ1-2, the V gene TRBV3-1 (or the pseudogene TRBV3-2), with a tentative D call TRBD1 (6 bases). Trimming cost V 0 bases and J 1 base, with 12 bases left between them. This CDR3 is 16 amino acids long. The germline CDR1 and CDR2 sequences are LGHDT and YNNKEL (reference sequence). The chain's CDR3 is CASSQDLQGGNYGYTF. The DNA of the CDR3 is TGTGCCAGCAGCCAAGACCTACAGGGAGGTAACTATGGCTACACCTTC.

The genes are TRBV3-1 (or the pseudogene TRBV3-2) and TRBJ1-6; weak D call: TRBD1 (6 bases). V lost 1 base and J 3 bases, leaving 13 bases between the germline ends. The V gene's germline CDR1 is LGHDT and CDR2 YNNKEL (reference sequence). The CDR3 is 17 amino acids. The CDR3: CASSQAVGQLYNSPLHF. For the CDR3, the DNA is TGTGCCAGCAGCCAAGCGGTGGGACAACTCTATAATTCACCCCTCCACTTT.